The 15 T cell receptor beta chains reported below all come from one sample, sequenced in a study of shared clonotypes between healthy human individuals. Sequencing was performed with immunoSEQ multiplex PCR; in TCRdb, only in-frame clones are kept and a portion is missing. Of about 2 million clones in the sample, about 95% were seen once. Terminally differentiated effector memory CD45RA+ cells were excluded from the naive CD8 cells, which were CD45RO-negative and positively selected for CCR7. The sequenced sample consisted of naive CD8+ T cells sorted from blood. These TCRs come from a man between 18 and 35 years old in good health.

CDR3 DNA: TGTGCCAGCAGCTTAATATCTGGGATGGAGACCCAGTACTTC. It encodes CASSLISGMETQYF. The chain couples TRBV7-9 to TRBJ2-5; D uncertain. The CDR3 runs to 14 residues. The germline gives CDR1 SEHNR, CDR2 FQNEAQ (reference sequence). V dropped 2 bases and J dropped 5 bases, with 12 bases sitting between them.

As regards this clone: Other nucleotide sequences from this sample produce the same CDR3. The V call is TRBV19, the J call TRBJ2-7, with D possibly TRBD1 on 6 matching bases. Germline V CDR1 and CDR2: LNHDA, SQIVND (reference sequence). This CDR3 region has 15 residues. The ends were cut back, 3 bases at V and 2 bases at J, with 14 bases in the middle. The CDR3 DNA is TGTGCCAGTAGTATTGGGCAGGGGCTAACCTACGAGCAGTACTTC. It encodes CASSIGQGLTYEQYF.

The rearrangement joins TRBV9 to TRBJ1-1; D is ambiguous. CDR3 length: 14 residues. With 0 bases removed from V and 7 bases from J, the gap between germline ends came to 13 bases. Germline lookup yields CDR1 SGDLS and CDR2 YYNGEE. In nucleotides, the CDR3 is TGTGCCAGCAGCGTAGTGGCCGCTGGAGATGAAGCTTTCTTT. Amino acids: CASSVVAAGDEAFF.

The chain joins TRBV11-1 to TRBJ1-1; D gene unclear. Deletions cut 2 bases from V and 0 bases from J, with 13 bases between. In germline, CDR1 is SGHAT, CDR2 FQDESV (reference sequence). CDR3 length: 16 amino acids. CDR3 DNA: TGTGCCAGCAGCTTATCCCCCCCCCATCTGAACACTGAAGCTTTCTTT. This gives the protein CASSLSPPHLNTEAFF. Filled out from reference TRBV11-1 and TRBJ1-1, the complete variable domain reads EAEVAQSPRYKITEKSQAVAFWCDPISGHATLYWYRQILGQGPELLVQFQDESVVDDSQLPKDRFSAERLKGVDSTLKIQPAELGDSAMYLCASSLSPPHLNTEAFFGQGTRLTVV.

This sequence joins TRBV6-5 and TRBJ2-6; the match to TRBD1 covers 7 bases. In germline, CDR1 is MNHEY, CDR2 SVGAGI. With V trimmed by 4 bases and J by 4 bases, 4 bases remained unmatched. The CDR3 runs to 15 residues. CDR3 nucleotides: TGTGCCAGCAGTTTAGAGGGGGCCGGGGCCAACGTCCTGACTTTC. It encodes CASSLEGAGANVLTF.

The chain recombines TRBV27 with TRBJ1-5; no clear D gene. V lost 3 bases and J 0 bases, leaving 6 bases between the germline ends. The CDR3 has 14 residues. Germline CDR1 reads MNHEY; CDR2 reads SMNVEV (reference sequence). Here the CDR3 DNA reads TGTGCCAGCAGTTTCTCTCTTAGCAATCAGCCCCAGCATTTT. It encodes CASSFSLSNQPQHF.

Details on this clone: The sample holds other DNA sequences that translate to the same CDR3. This sequence joins TRBV10-2 and TRBJ2-7; D not resolved. The CDR3 is 11 residues long. Germline CDR1 reads WSHSY; CDR2 reads SAAADI. Trimming stripped 3 bases from V and 3 bases from J, with 3 bases between. CDR3 nucleotides: TGCGCCAGCAGTGAAGGCTACGAGCAGTACTTC. As protein: CASSEGYEQYF.

The rearrangement uses TRBV7-9 and TRBJ2-5, with D perhaps matching TRBD2 (5 bases). Trimming left V 5 bases short and J 1 base short, with 11 bases between. Germline lookup yields CDR1 SEHNR and CDR2 FQNEAQ (reference sequence). The CDR3 is 14 residues long. Written as DNA, the CDR3 is TGTGCCAGCAGCCACTGGAGGAGCCAAGAGACCCAGTACTTC. Protein sequence: CASSHWRSQETQYF.

This chain uses TRBV18 with TRBJ2-3; 10 bases map to TRBD2. There are 17 residues in the CDR3. In germline, CDR1 is KGHSH, CDR2 LQKENI. V shed 2 bases and J 3 bases; nucleotides not matched to a gene: 8. The CDR3 spells CASSPTRLAGDTDTQYF. The DNA of the CDR3 is TGTGCCAGCTCACCAACCCGCCTAGCGGGAGATACAGATACGCAGTATTTT. Full variable domain (remainder filled in from reference TRBV18 and TRBJ2-3): NAGVMQNPRHLVRRRGQEARLRCSPMKGHSHVYWYRQLPEEGLKFMVYLQKENIIDESGMPKERFSAEFPKEGPSILRIQQVVRGDSAAYFCASSPTRLAGDTDTQYFGPGTRLTVL.

The genes are TRBV10-3 and TRBJ2-2; 7 bases map to TRBD1. The ends lost 5 bases at V and 6 bases at J; junction bases unmatched: 9. The CDR3 runs 15 residues. Germline V gene data show CDR1 as ENHRY and CDR2 as SYGVKD. The CDR3 sequence: CAISPDRVRAGELFF. The DNA for the CDR3 is TGTGCCATCAGTCCTGACAGGGTGAGGGCCGGGGAGCTGTTTTTT.

V gene TRBV5-4 combines with J gene TRBJ2-3; D possibly corresponds to TRBD1 (5 bases). The length of the CDR3 is 13 residues. The V end was cut by 3 bases, the J end by 7 bases, with 12 bases between. From germline, CDR1 is SGHNT and CDR2 YYREEE (reference sequence). In DNA, the CDR3 is TGTGCCAGCAGCTCGGACCCAGGGAATACGCAGTATTTT. Protein sequence: CASSSDPGNTQYF.

The chain uses TRBV9 and TRBJ2-6; no clear D gene. Trimming cost V 0 bases and J 6 bases, with 13 bases left between them. The CDR3 is 16 amino acids. CDR1 and CDR2 from the germline V gene are SGDLS and YYNGEE. CDR3 residues: CASSVVREGEANVLTF. The CDR3, as DNA: TGTGCCAGCAGCGTAGTAAGGGAAGGCGAGGCCAACGTCCTGACTTTC.

The V gene is TRBV29-1, the J gene TRBJ2-5, with 8 bases that match TRBD1. This CDR3 contains 13 residues. CDR1 is SQVTM, CDR2 ANQGSEA, per germline. V gave up 2 bases and J gave up 5 bases; unmatched junction bases: 4. CDR3 in amino acids: CSVEQGAYETQYF. In DNA form, the CDR3 reads TGCAGCGTTGAACAGGGGGCGTATGAGACCCAGTACTTC.

This chain connects TRBV28 to TRBJ2-7, with D possibly being TRBD2 (5 bases). Germline V lookup: CDR1 MDHEN, CDR2 SYDVKM. V lost 2 bases, J lost 2 bases, and 7 bases lay in between. The CDR3 length is 13 residues. CDR3: CASSLEGAYEQYF. The CDR3 nucleotides read TGTGCCAGCAGTTTAGAGGGCGCCTACGAGCAGTACTTC.

The CDR3 protein is CASSVVGQGFEAFF. CDR3 DNA: TGTGCCAGCAGCGTAGTGGGACAGGGTTTTGAAGCTTTCTTT. The rearrangement uses TRBV9 and TRBJ1-1; 9 nucleotides match TRBD1. Germline values: CDR1 SGDLS, CDR2 YYNGEE. Unmatched junction bases numbered 4, after V lost 0 bases and J lost 7 bases. The length of the CDR3 is 14 residues.